This T cell receptor (beta chain) was sequenced during a study of tumor-infiltrating lymphocytes in primary liver carcinoma. On the study more broadly: Ranging in age from 30 to 69 years, the patients were men and women. Maximum tumor diameters ranged from about 4 to 10 cm, stage T1-T3 N0M0.

The CDR3 contains 16 residues. The germline V gene has CDR1 SGHAT and CDR2 FQNNGV. The investigators made TCR beta cDNA from around 530 ng total RNA, using a constant-region primer. Three nested multiplex PCR rounds of slightly modified ARM-PCR generated TCR beta libraries. The opening two PCR rounds, nine to eleven cycles each, paired TRBV1-TRBV30 forward primers with a C-beta reverse primer. From the multiplex PCR reads, TCRdb called clonotypes with MiXCR, one entry per CDR3 protein. The sample holds 20,000 to 25,000 distinct CDR3 sequences, about 74% seen once. Broader study findings: Lower overlap was observed for tumor-adjacent and tumor-blood pairs relative to tumor region pairs. Among top clones, only about 7-24% appeared in all five tumor regions.

For each extraction, RNA and DNA were obtained together from approximately 20-30 mg of unsorted bulk tissue. A remark on this clonotype: Its antigen is not known. An end of the junction does not agree with germline; a read error may underlie this.

Sequencing was carried out using liver tumor tissue from sampling region 5. Subset meaning: tumor region T5, tumor centre. J is TRBJ2-3 and V is TRBV11-2, with D perhaps given as TRBD1 or TRBD2 (5 bases each). The TCR sequence derives from a woman aged 25 to 45 with primary liver carcinoma and hepatitis B virus infection. The CDR3 nucleotides read TGTGCCAGCAGTCGGACGCGACGGGGAAGGGGAGATACGCAATATTTT. It codes for CASSRTRRGRGDTQYF. Full variable domain (remainder filled in from reference TRBV11-2 and TRBJ2-3): EAGVAQSPRYKIIEKRQSVAFWCNPISGHATLYWYQQILGQGPKLLIQFQNNGVVDDSQLPKDRFSAERLKGVDSTLKIQPAKLEDSAVYLCASSRTRRGRGDTQYFGPGTRLTVL.